A selection of T cell receptor beta chains follows, all from one sample in a study of blood T cell repertoires in COVID-19. Only in-frame clones appear in the TCRdb table, and some are missing; sequencing was by immunoSEQ multiplex PCR. The sample carries some 180,000 clones, approximately 80% recorded once. Material for sequencing was PBMCs or T cells enriched from blood (not recorded which). The origin of the receptors is a man aged 55 to 70 who had been exposed to COVID-19. Each CDR3 is given with its conserved first and last residue. D genes are given only for firm matches. Rows give clone size only sometimes, using once, few, many, or a class for an expanded clone.

j_call v_call d_call clone_size cdr3_aa cdr3_nt
TRBJ2-1 TRBV10-2 . . CASRSRQYEQFF TGCGCCAGCAGATCGAGGCAGTACGAGCAGTTCTTC
TRBJ1-5 TRBV12-3/TRBV12-4 TRBD1 . CASSRTGDQPQHF TGTGCCAGCAGCCGGACAGGGGATCAGCCCCAGCATTTT
TRBJ2-1 TRBV9 . once CASSVAMGHGYNEQFF TGTGCCAGCAGCGTAGCAATGGGGCATGGCTACAATGAGCAGTTCTTC
TRBJ2-7 TRBV6-1 TRBD1 once CASSEYRGMAAEQYF TGTGCCAGCAGTGAATACAGGGGGATGGCCGCCGAGCAGTACTTC
TRBJ2-2 TRBV5-1 TRBD2 few CASRTSGNVAGELFF TGCGCCAGCAGGACTAGCGGGAATGTCGCCGGGGAGCTGTTTTTT
TRBJ2-2 TRBV27 . . CASCVRPDTGELFF TGTGCCAGCTGCGTGAGGCCCGACACCGGGGAGCTGTTTTTT
TRBJ1-1 TRBV9 . . CASSVSEVPNTEAFF TGTGCCAGCAGCGTCAGCGAAGTGCCGAACACTGAAGCTTTCTTT
TRBJ1-1 TRBV7-9 TRBD1 . CASSQTDRVVAEAFF TGTGCCAGCAGCCAGACCGACAGGGTTGTCGCTGAAGCTTTCTTT
TRBJ2-2 TRBV27 TRBD2 . CASSPGLAGPEDAGELFF TGTGCCAGCAGTCCGGGACTAGCGGGACCCGAAGACGCCGGGGAGCTGTTTTTT
TRBJ2-3 TRBV5-1 . . CASRSGDSTDTQYF TGCGCCAGCAGGTCAGGGGACAGCACAGATACGCAGTATTTT
TRBJ2-5 TRBV7-2 TRBD1 . CASSPGGQEETQYF TGTGCCAGCAGTCCTGGGGGACAGGAAGAGACCCAGTACTTC
TRBJ1-3 TRBV7-9 . . CASSPPGAGAGNTIYF TGTGCCAGCAGCCCACCCGGAGCAGGGGCTGGAAACACCATATATTTT
TRBJ1-2 TRBV6-2/TRBV6-3 . . CASSYPDYGYTF TGTGCCAGCAGTTACCCTGACTATGGCTACACCTTC